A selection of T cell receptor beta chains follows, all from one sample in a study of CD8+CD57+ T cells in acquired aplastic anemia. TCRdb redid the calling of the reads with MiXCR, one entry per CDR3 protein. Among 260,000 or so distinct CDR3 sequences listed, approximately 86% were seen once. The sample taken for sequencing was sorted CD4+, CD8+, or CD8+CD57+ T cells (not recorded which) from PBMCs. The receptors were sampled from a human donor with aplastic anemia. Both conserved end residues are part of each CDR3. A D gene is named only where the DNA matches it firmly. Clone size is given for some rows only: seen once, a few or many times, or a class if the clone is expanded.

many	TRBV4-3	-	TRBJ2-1	TGCGCCAGCAGCCAAGGACTACCATTCTATAATGAGCAGTTCTTC	CASSQGLPFYNEQFF
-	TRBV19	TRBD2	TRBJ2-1	TGTGCCAGTAGTATAGCTAGCGGAGGCTTCGGTGAGCAGTTCTTC	CASSIASGGFGEQFF
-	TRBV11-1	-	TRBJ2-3	TGTGCCAGCAGGGAGGGGGAGATAAATACGCAGTATTTT	CASREGEINTQYF
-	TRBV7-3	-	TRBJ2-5	TGTGCCTACAGGGTAGCGGCGTACCAAGCGACCCAGTACTTC	CAYRVAAYQATQYF
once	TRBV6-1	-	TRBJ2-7	TGTGGCGGCCGGTTAGGGGCCTACGAGCAGTACTTC	CGGRLGAYEQYF
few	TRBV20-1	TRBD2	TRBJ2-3	TGCAGTGCTAGTCGGGGGCGGGAGGGAAGCACAGATACGCAGTATTTT	CSASRGREGSTDTQYF
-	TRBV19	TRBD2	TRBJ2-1	TGTGCCAGTAGTTTAGAAAGAAGCGGGGGGAGCGATCAGCAGTTCTTC	CASSLERSGGSDQQFF
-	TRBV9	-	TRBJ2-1	TGTGCCAGCAGCCTAGAGGAGGGGATGCGCGACCATCAGCAGTTCTTC	CASSLEEGMRDHQQFF
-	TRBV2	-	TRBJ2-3	TGTGCCGCCGGCAGCGTAGGGTCAGATACGCAGTATTTT	CAAGSVGSDTQYF
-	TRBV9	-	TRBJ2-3	TGTGCCAGCAGCGATAGCTCTACAGAGACGCAGTACTTT	CASSDSSTETQYF
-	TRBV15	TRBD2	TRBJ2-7	TGTGCCACCAGGGGGGGGGCCTACGAGCAGTACTTC	CATRGGAYEQYF
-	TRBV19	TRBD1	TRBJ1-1	TGTGCCAGTAGTGGGACAGGGGACGCTTTCTTT	CASSGTGDAFF
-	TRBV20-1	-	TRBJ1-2	TGCAGTGCTAGTCCATCCGCAGGGAACTATGGCTACACCTTC	CSASPSAGNYGYTF
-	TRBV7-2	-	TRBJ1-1	TGTGCCAGCAGCTGGGGACTGGCATCAAACTATGGCTACTTCTTT	CASSWGLASNYGYFF
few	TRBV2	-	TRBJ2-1	TGTGCCAGCAGTGTCGGGCCAGGACCTGAGGATGAGCAGTTCTTC	CASSVGPGPEDEQFF
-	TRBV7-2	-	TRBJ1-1	TGTGCCAGCAGCTTAGCGCTAACACGGGACACTCAGTCTTTCTTT	CASSLALTRDTQSFF
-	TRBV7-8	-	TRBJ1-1	TGTGCCAGCAGCTTAGAGGTAGCAGGGGACACTCAAGCTTTCTTT	CASSLEVAGDTQAFF
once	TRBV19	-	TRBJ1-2	TGTGCCAGTAGTATAACGGGCGGAGCCTATGATGAGAACTTC	CASSITGGAYDENF
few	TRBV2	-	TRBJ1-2	TGTGCCAGCAGTGGATTGTCCAGAGACTATGGCTACACCTTC	CASSGLSRDYGYTF
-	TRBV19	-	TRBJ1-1	TGTGCCAGTAGTATAGCGGTGGGAGCCTACAATGAGCATTTCTTT	CASSIAVGAYNEHFF
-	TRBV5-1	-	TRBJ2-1	TGCGCCAGCAGCTTTCCGGGCAAAGAGACGAGCGATGAGCAGTTCTTC	CASSFPGKETSDEQFF
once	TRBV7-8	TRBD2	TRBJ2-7	TGCACCAGCAGCTTGGCACCCGCTAGCGGGGGGGTCTACGAGCAGTACTTC	CTSSLAPASGGVYEQYF
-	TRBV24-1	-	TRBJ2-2	TGTGCCAGCTTGGACGGGGGCACAGGGGAGCTGTTTTTT	CASLDGGTGELFF
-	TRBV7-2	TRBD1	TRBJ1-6	TGTGCCAGCAGTTACCGGGACAGGTCTTCTATGGCAACACTCCACTTT	CASSYRDRSSMATLHF
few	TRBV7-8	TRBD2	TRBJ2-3	TGTGCCAGCAGCTTAGAGGGAAGCGGGGGTAGCGAGTATTTT	CASSLEGSGGSEYF
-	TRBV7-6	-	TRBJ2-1	TGTGCCAGCAGCTTGAGTTCCTATAATTCACCCCTCCACAATGAGCAGTTCTTC	CASSLSSYNSPLHNEQFF
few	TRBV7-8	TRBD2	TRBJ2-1	TGTGCCAGCAGTATAGCTAGCGGACCCTATACTGAGCATTTCTTC	CASSIASGPYTEHFF
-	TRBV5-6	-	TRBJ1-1	TGTGCCAGCAGCTTGGAGAGGGCAGGGCCGAGGACTGAAGCTTTCTTT	CASSLERAGPRTEAFF
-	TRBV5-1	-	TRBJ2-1	TGTGCCAGCAGCCAAGCCCGGGGGCAGGGTGAGCAGTTCTTC	CASSQARGQGEQFF
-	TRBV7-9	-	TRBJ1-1	TGTGCCAGCAGCTCTGACGAGGCCGCTAAAGCTGAATTTTTCTTT	CASSSDEAAKAEFFF
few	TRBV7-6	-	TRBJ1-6	TGTGCCAGCAGCTTAGTCTCACCCCTCCACTTT	CASSLVSPLHF
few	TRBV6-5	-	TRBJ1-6	TGTGCCAGCAGTTACGTGCAGGTGAATTCACCCCTCCACTTT	CASSYVQVNSPLHF
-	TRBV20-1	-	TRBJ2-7	TGCAGTGTAAAGTGGGGGGGCGGTCAGTACTTC	CSVKWGGGQYF
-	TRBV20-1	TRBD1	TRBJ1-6	TGCAGTGCAAAGTCGGACAGGGACCTAGCGCCCCTCCACTTT	CSAKSDRDLAPLHF
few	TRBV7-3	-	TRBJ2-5	TGTGCCACCAGCTTGGGTTCCTATAATTCGCCCCAGTACTTC	CATSLGSYNSPQYF
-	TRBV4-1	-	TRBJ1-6	TGCGCCAGCAGCCAAGGCCTTGCAGGTAGTGGTAATTCACCCCTCCACTTT	CASSQGLAGSGNSPLHF
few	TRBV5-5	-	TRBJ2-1	TGTGCCAGCAGCTTGGACAGGGAGGGGGGGAATGAGCAGTTCTTC	CASSLDREGGNEQFF
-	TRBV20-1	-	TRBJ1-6	TGCAGTGCTAGGGATCAGGGTCGTGATTCACCCCTCCACTTT	CSARDQGRDSPLHF
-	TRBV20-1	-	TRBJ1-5	TGCAGTGCTCCGCTAGGGAATCAGCCCCAGCATTTT	CSAPLGNQPQHF
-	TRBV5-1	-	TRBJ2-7	TGCGCCAGCAGCTTGACGGCAGGGCCTTCCTACGAGCAGTACTTC	CASSLTAGPSYEQYF
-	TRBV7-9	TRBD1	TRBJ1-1	TGTGCCAGCAGCTCACGGGACAGGGGCTTGGACTATGGCTTCTTT	CASSSRDRGLDYGFF
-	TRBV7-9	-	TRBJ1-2	TGTGCCAGCAGCCAAGGGAGACCGGGAGTCTATGGCTACACCTTC	CASSQGRPGVYGYTF
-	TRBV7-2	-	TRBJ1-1	TGTGCCAGCAGCCTCGATATGGCGGGGAACAGTACGTCTTTCTTT	CASSLDMAGNSTSFF
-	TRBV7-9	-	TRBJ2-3	TGTGCCAGCAGCGAAGTGGCCGGGGATCCGCAGTATTTT	CASSEVAGDPQYF
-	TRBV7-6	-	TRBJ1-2	TGTGCCAGCAGCTCACCCGACGGGGGAAAAGAGACTGACTACACCTTC	CASSSPDGGKETDYTF
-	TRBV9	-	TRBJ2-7	TGTGCCAGCGCAGTGGCTGTGAACTACGAGCACTACTTC	CASAVAVNYEHYF
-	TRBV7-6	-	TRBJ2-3	TGTGCCAGCGGCTTAGGGGGGACAGATGAAAAACTTTTT	CASGLGGTDEKLF
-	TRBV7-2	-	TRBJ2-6	TGTGCCAGCAGCTTAGCGAGGGTCCCCGCTGCGCAGAACGTCCTGACTTTC	CASSLARVPAAQNVLTF
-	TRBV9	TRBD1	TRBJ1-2	TGTGCCAGCAGCCCGACAGGGTTGAGAGGCTACACCTTC	CASSPTGLRGYTF
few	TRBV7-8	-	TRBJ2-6	TGTGCCAGCAGAAGCCGGGAAGCTGGGGCCCACGTCCTGACTTTC	CASRSREAGAHVLTF